The 24 T cell receptor beta chains below come from one sample, sequenced in a study of blood T cell repertoires in COVID-19. Libraries were prepared by immunoSEQ multiplex PCR; TCRdb keeps only in-frame clonotypes and omits some of them. This table has under 350,000 clones, 80% to 90% appearing once. Sequencing was done on a sample of peripheral blood. These receptors were collected from a man aged 40-49 years with acute or convalescent COVID-19.

The rearrangement uses TRBV6-5 and TRBJ2-7; 8 bases fit TRBD1. V lost 4 bases to trimming and J lost 3 bases; unmatched junction nucleotides: 5. Germline V gives CDR1 MNHEY, CDR2 SVGAGI. This CDR3 contains 14 residues. CDR3 residues: CASSSRDRFYEQYF. The CDR3 DNA sequence: TGTGCCAGCAGTTCCCGGGACAGGTTCTACGAGCAGTACTTC.

This clone is a singleton in its sample. The V call is TRBV11-2, the J call TRBJ2-7; 11 bases map to TRBD2. Looked up from germline, CDR1 is SGHAT and CDR2 is FQNNGV. CDR3 length: 16 residues. V dropped 2 bases and J dropped 2; count of bases not matched to a gene: 5. The CDR3 sequence is CASSLSSTSGTYEQYF. CDR3 DNA sequence: TGTGCCAGCAGCTTATCTTCGACTAGCGGGACCTACGAGCAGTACTTC.

The chain recombines TRBV7-8 with TRBJ2-6; 9 bases are shared with TRBD1. The CDR3 loop spans 16 amino acids. Losses at the gene ends were 10 bases for V and 2 bases for J; bases not matched to a gene: 9. The germline CDR1 and CDR2 sequences are SGHVS and FQNEAQ. CDR3 loop: CAIRDRAVAGANVLTF. CDR3 in DNA: TGTGCCATCCGGGACAGGGCGGTGGCTGGGGCCAACGTCCTGACTTTC.

The chain is built from TRBV27 and TRBJ2-1, with 7 nucleotides matching TRBD1. The germline V gene has CDR1 MNHEY and CDR2 SMNVEV (reference sequence). The CDR3 consists of 15 residues. The V and J ends lost 5 bases and 0 bases, in that order; junction bases with no gene match: 4. The CDR3 DNA reads as TGTGCCAGCAGTCTCACAGGGGACTCCTACAATGAGCAGTTCTTC. As protein: CASSLTGDSYNEQFF.

Note on this clone: The junction shows a germline mismatch at one end, possibly a read error. The rearrangement uses TRBV7-6 and TRBJ1-2; D is undetermined. Per the germline V gene, CDR1 is SGHVS and CDR2 is FNYEAQ. The CDR3 runs to 11 residues. In DNA form, the CDR3 reads TGTGCCAGCAGCTCAGAGGCAGAGATGTTCTTC. Encoded protein: CASSSEAEMFF.

The chain combines TRBV30 with TRBJ1-6; TRBD1 matches 8 bases. Germline V gene sequence: CDR1 GTSNPN, CDR2 SVGIG (reference sequence). V shed 1 base, J shed 7 bases, and the junction held 3 bases outside the gene matches. This CDR3 is 14 amino acids long. The CDR3 nucleotides are TGTGCCTGGAGTGCGACAGGGGCCAATTCACCCCTCCACTTT. It codes for CAWSATGANSPLHF.

This clone was detected only once. The rearrangement joins TRBV9 to TRBJ1-1, with a weak D call TRBD1 (6 bases). The CDR3 is 14 amino acids. CDR1 SGDLS and CDR2 YYNGEE come from the germline V gene. Deletions cut 0 bases from V and 11 bases from J, with 17 bases between. The CDR3 is CASSVVFGSGDAFF. In DNA form, the CDR3 reads TGTGCCAGCAGCGTAGTGTTCGGTTCAGGGGACGCTTTCTTT.

This rearrangement joins TRBV5-5 to TRBJ2-3; TRBD1 aligns across 11 bases. Germline CDR1 reads SGHKS; CDR2 reads YYEKEE (reference sequence). V lost 2 bases and J lost 3; bases outside the gene matches: 14. The CDR3 is 19 amino acids. The CDR3 spells CASSFLPGSGTGGTDTQYF. In DNA, the CDR3 is TGTGCCAGCAGCTTTCTACCAGGCTCCGGGACAGGGGGAACAGATACGCAGTATTTT.

The V call is TRBV19, the J call TRBJ2-4; weak D call: TRBD1 (6 bases). V lost 3 bases and J 9 bases, leaving 9 bases between the germline ends. The CDR3 contains 12 residues. Germline V gene data show CDR1 as LNHDA and CDR2 as SQIVND (reference sequence). The CDR3 DNA reads as TGTGCCAGTAGTATGGTCAGGGGCATTCAGTACTTC. The encoded protein is CASSMVRGIQYF.

The chain links TRBV20-1 to TRBJ1-1; tentative D call: TRBD1 (6 bases). In germline, CDR1 is DFQATT, CDR2 SNEGSKA (reference sequence). V was clipped by 3 bases and J by 4 bases, with 18 bases between them. This CDR3 is built from 15 residues. The CDR3 DNA sequence: TGCAGTGCTAGTTCCCAGGGGTGGAAAGTCACTGAAGCTTTCTTT. As protein: CSASSQGWKVTEAFF.

This sequence joins TRBV6-5 and TRBJ1-6, with 11 bases lining up with TRBD1. This CDR3 has 14 amino acids. In germline, CDR1 is MNHEY, CDR2 SVGAGI. The V segment lost 8 bases and the J segment 10 bases; nucleotides outside the gene matches: 7. DNA for the CDR3: TGTGCCAGCTGCCGGGACAGGGGGTGGTCACCCCTCCACTTT. It codes for CASCRDRGWSPLHF.

V and J are TRBV12-5 and TRBJ1-1, with D possibly being TRBD1 (6 bases). Looked up from germline, CDR1 is LGHNT and CDR2 is FRNRAP. Trimming stripped 4 bases from V and 5 bases from J, with 11 bases between. The CDR3 covers 13 residues. The DNA for the CDR3 is TGTGCTAGTGGTTCCCAACAGGGAACTGAAGCTTTCTTT. This gives the protein CASGSQQGTEAFF.

The CDR3 DNA sequence: TGTGCCTGGAGTTCTACCCTGCGGGGCGAGCAGTTCTTC. This translates into CAWSSTLRGEQFF. The chain is built from TRBV30 and TRBJ2-1; D is possibly TRBD2 (6 bases). Trimming took off 2 bases at V and 10 bases at J, with 15 bases between the two ends. Germline CDR1 GTSNPN, CDR2 SVGIG (reference sequence). This CDR3 has 13 residues.

This clone was counted once. The rearrangement joins TRBV2 to TRBJ2-1, with D tentatively TRBD1 (6 bases). Germline V gives CDR1 SNHLY, CDR2 FYNNEI. The CDR3 loop spans 12 amino acids. V lost 6 bases to trimming and J lost 10 bases, with 13 bases between them. The CDR3 is CASSFTGSEQFF. DNA of the CDR3: TGTGCCAGCAGCTTCACAGGGAGCGAGCAGTTCTTC.

The chain carries TRBV11-3 and TRBJ2-7, with D uncertain. The V gene lost 5 bases and the J gene lost 4 bases, with 12 bases spanning the gap. CDR3 size: 13 residues. From germline, CDR1 is SGHNT and CDR2 YENEEA. The DNA for the CDR3 is TGTGCCAGCAGCCCCGGGTCTTCGTACGAGCAGTACTTC. This gives the protein CASSPGSSYEQYF.

The chain links TRBV29-1 to TRBJ2-1, with D possibly matching TRBD2 (6 bases). The V end was cut by 6 bases, the J end by 9 bases, with 18 bases between. Germline CDR1 SQVTM, CDR2 ANQGSEA. The CDR3 covers 13 residues. CDR3 sequence (DNA): TGCAGCGTGAGACTAGGGGTATCGAGTGAGCAGTTCTTC. It yields the protein CSVRLGVSSEQFF.

CDR3 in amino acids: CASSSPGGEQFF. CDR3 coding DNA: TGTGCCAGCAGCTCCCCCGGAGGTGAGCAGTTCTTC. The V gene is TRBV7-9, the J gene TRBJ2-1, with a weak D call TRBD2 (5 bases). V was cut by 4 bases and J by 9 bases, with 10 bases left in between. The CDR3 is made up of 12 amino acids. Per the germline V gene, CDR1 is SEHNR and CDR2 is FQNEAQ (reference sequence).

The gene calls are TRBV7-2 and TRBJ1-2; TRBD1 matches at 11 bases. CDR1 SGHTA and CDR2 FQGNSA come from the germline V gene. V shed 1 base and J 7 bases; nucleotides not matched to a gene: 11. CDR3 length: 17 amino acids. CDR3 loop: CASSLEVRTGGRGGYTF. As DNA, the CDR3 is TGTGCCAGCAGCTTAGAAGTGAGGACAGGGGGCCGTGGTGGCTACACCTTC.

V gene TRBV24-1 combines with J gene TRBJ2-7; D ambiguous. CDR3 length equals 13 residues. Trimming removed 1 base at V and 3 bases at J, with 6 bases between. Looked up from germline, CDR1 is KGHDR and CDR2 is SFDVKD. The CDR3 DNA reads as TGTGCCACCAGTGATTTAGCCGGCTACGAGCAGTACTTC. This sequence encodes CATSDLAGYEQYF.

The gene calls are TRBV25-1 and TRBJ1-5; TRBD1 matches at 11 bases. The CDR3 sequence is 18 residues long. V gave up 0 bases and J gave up 4 bases; unmatched junction bases: 8. Germline V gene sequence: CDR1 MGHDK, CDR2 SYGVNS. Here the CDR3 DNA reads TGTGCCAGCAGTGAATATAGGCGGGACAGGGGGGGGAATCAGCCCCAGCATTTT. Translated: CASSEYRRDRGGNQPQHF.

The rearrangement uses TRBV10-1 and TRBJ1-1; TRBD1 aligns across 8 bases. The junction had 17 bases not matched to a gene; V was cut back by 6 bases and J by 5 bases. Germline V CDR1 and CDR2: WNHNN, SYGVQD (reference sequence). The CDR3 length is 17 residues. The CDR3 DNA sequence: TGCGCCAGCAGCCCCGGACAGGGTCGAGGGGGGGCTACTGAAGCTTTCTTT. Encoded protein: CASSPGQGRGGATEAFF.

The chain combines TRBV4-1 with TRBJ1-1; D remains ambiguous. Germline V lookup: CDR1 MGHRA, CDR2 YSYEKL. Trimming stripped 4 bases from V and 6 bases from J, with 15 bases between. The CDR3 runs to 14 residues. The CDR3 nucleotides read TGCGCCAGCAGCCCCAATCTGAGAGGGCCTGAAGCTTTCTTT. This sequence encodes CASSPNLRGPEAFF.

The rearrangement links TRBV7-8 to TRBJ2-1; 7 bases agree with TRBD1. CDR1 and CDR2 (germline): SGHVS, FQNEAQ. The V and J ends lost 4 bases and 7 bases, in that order; junction bases with no gene match: 7. This CDR3 has 14 residues. The CDR3 nucleotides read TGTGCCAGCAGCTCATTTAAACAGGGGAATGAGCAGTTCTTC. Translation gives CASSSFKQGNEQFF.

The chain joins TRBV30 to TRBJ1-4, with TRBD1 matching 9 bases. Trimming removed 4 bases from V and 2 bases from J; junction bases left unmatched: 8. CDR1 GTSNPN and CDR2 SVGIG come from the germline V gene (reference sequence). The CDR3 sequence is 16 residues long. The CDR3 region is CAWNEGQGRTNEKLFF. CDR3 coding DNA: TGTGCCTGGAATGAAGGACAGGGGAGGACTAATGAAAAACTGTTTTTT.